Below, one T cell receptor beta chain is given with its context. The source of the sample is a study of blood T cell repertoires in COVID-19. Repertoires were generated with immunoSEQ multiplex PCR, while TCRdb's copy carries only in-frame clones and drops some. The sample records under 40,000 clones, about nine tenths being singletons. Germline V lookup: CDR1 LGHNA, CDR2 YSLEER. Trimming took off 4 bases at V and 9 bases at J, with 16 bases between the two ends. CDR3 size: 13 residues. The chain uses TRBV4-3 and TRBJ2-7; D might be TRBD2 (6 bases). Sample: peripheral blood. This TCR was sampled from an elderly man with active COVID-19. CDR3: CASSRSWSEGQYF. The CDR3 region has the DNA TGCGCCAGCAGCCGATCCTGGTCGGAGGGGCAGTACTTC.